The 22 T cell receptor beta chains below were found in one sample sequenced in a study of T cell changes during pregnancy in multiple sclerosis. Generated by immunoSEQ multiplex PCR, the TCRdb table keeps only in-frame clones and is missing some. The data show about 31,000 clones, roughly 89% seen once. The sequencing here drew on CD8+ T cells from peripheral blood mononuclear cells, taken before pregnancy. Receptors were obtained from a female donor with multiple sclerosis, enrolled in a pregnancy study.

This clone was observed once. In nucleotides, the CDR3 is TGTGCCAGCAGTGGTAATCGGGCCGCGGGAATCGCAGATACGCAGTATTTT. Translated: CASSGNRAAGIADTQYF. The genes are TRBV2 and TRBJ2-3; D perhaps matches TRBD2 (6 bases). The V gene's germline CDR1 is SNHLY and CDR2 FYNNEI. This CDR3 contains 17 residues. V dropped 4 bases and J dropped 4 bases, with 21 bases sitting between them.

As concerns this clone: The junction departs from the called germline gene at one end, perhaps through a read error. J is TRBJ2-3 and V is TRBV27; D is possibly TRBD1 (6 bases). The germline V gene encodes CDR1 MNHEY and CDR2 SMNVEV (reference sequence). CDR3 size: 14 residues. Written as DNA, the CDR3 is TGTGCCAGCAGTCGGACTGGGACACCAGATGCGCAGTATTTT. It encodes CASSRTGTPDAQYF.

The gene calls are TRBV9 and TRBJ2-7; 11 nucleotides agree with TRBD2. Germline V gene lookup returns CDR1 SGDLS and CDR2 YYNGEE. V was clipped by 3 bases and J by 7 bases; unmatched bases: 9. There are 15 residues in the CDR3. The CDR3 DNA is TGTGCCAGCAGCGCCTTCTTGGGACTAGCGGAAGAGCAGTACTTC. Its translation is CASSAFLGLAEEQYF.

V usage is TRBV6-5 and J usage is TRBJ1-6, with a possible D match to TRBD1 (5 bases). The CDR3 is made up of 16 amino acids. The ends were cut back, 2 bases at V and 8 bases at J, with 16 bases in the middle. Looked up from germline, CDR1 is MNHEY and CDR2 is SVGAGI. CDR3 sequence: CASSYVVGGSDSPLHF. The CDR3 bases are TGTGCCAGCAGTTACGTCGTGGGGGGTTCGGATTCACCCCTCCACTTT.

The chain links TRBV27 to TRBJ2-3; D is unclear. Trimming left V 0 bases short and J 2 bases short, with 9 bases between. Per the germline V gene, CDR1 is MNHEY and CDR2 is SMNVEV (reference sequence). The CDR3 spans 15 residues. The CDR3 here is CASSLSAVYTDTQYF. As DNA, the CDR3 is TGTGCCAGCAGTTTATCGGCAGTTTACACAGATACGCAGTATTTT.

CDR3 residues: CASSLTGGDTEAFF. The CDR3 nucleotides read TGTGCCAGCAGCTTAACGGGAGGGGACACTGAAGCTTTCTTT. This sequence joins TRBV7-3 and TRBJ1-1; the D gene is possibly TRBD1 (5 bases). Germline loops: CDR1 SGHTA, CDR2 FQGTGA. The CDR3 has 14 amino acids. The V gene lost 0 bases and the J gene lost 3 bases, with 8 bases spanning the gap. Combining the CDR3 with reference TRBV7-3 and TRBJ1-1 gives the whole variable domain GAGVSQTPSNKVTEKGKYVELRCDPISGHTALYWYRQSLGQGPEFLIYFQGTGAADDSGLPNDRFFAVRPEGSVSTLKIQRTERGDSAVYLCASSLTGGDTEAFFGQGTRLTVV.

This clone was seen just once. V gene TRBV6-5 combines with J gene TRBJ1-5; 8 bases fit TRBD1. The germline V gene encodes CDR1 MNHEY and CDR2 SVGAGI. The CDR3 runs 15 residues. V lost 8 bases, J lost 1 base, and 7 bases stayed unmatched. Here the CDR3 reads CASLPTGESNQPQHF. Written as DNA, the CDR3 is TGTGCCAGCTTACCGACAGGGGAAAGCAATCAGCCCCAGCATTTT.

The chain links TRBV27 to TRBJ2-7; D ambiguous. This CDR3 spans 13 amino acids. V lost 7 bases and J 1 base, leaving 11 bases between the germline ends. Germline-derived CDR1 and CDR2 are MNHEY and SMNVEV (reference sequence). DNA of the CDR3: TGTGCCAGCACCCCCGGCGGTTCCTACGAGCAGTACTTC. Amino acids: CASTPGGSYEQYF.

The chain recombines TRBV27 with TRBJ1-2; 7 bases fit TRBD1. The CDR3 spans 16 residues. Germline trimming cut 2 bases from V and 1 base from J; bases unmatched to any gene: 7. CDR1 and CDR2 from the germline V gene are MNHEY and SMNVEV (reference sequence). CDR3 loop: CASSLSNRGFNYGYTF. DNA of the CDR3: TGTGCCAGCAGTTTAAGCAACAGGGGTTTTAACTATGGCTACACCTTC.

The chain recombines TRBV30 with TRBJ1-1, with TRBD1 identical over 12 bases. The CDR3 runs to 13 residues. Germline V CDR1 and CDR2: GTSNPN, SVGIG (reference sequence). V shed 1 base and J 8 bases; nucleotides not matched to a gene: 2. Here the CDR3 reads CAWSEGTGGEAFF. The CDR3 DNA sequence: TGTGCCTGGAGTGAAGGGACAGGGGGCGAAGCTTTCTTT.

The CDR3 DNA reads as TGTGCCAGCAGCGCCCGGACAGGGGGCGCGGGCACAGATACGCAGTATTTT. Protein product: CASSARTGGAGTDTQYF. The chain joins TRBV13 to TRBJ2-3; 11 bases agree with TRBD1. Germline CDR1 and CDR2: PRHDT and FYEKMQ (reference sequence). The junction had 8 bases not matched to a gene; V was cut back by 5 bases and J by 1 base. The CDR3 runs 17 residues. The variable domain in full, with the rest retrieved from reference TRBV13 and TRBJ2-3, is AAGVIQSPRHLIKEKRETATLKCYPIPRHDTVYWYQQGPGQDPQFLISFYEKMQSDKGSIPDRFSAQQFSDYHSELNMSSLELGDSALYFCASSARTGGAGTDTQYFGPGTRLTVL.

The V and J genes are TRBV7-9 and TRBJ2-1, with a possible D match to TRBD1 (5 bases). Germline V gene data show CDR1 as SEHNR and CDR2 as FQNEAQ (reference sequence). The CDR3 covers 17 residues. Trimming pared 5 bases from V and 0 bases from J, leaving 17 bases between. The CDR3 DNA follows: TGTGCCAGCAGCCGACCCGGACACGGCAGCTCCTACAATGAGCAGTTCTTC. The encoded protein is CASSRPGHGSSYNEQFF.

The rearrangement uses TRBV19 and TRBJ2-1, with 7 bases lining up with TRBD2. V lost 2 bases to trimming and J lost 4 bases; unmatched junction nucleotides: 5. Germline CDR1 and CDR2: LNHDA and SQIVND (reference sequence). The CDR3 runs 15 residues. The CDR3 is CASSILAEWYNEQFF. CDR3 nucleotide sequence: TGTGCCAGTAGTATACTAGCGGAGTGGTACAATGAGCAGTTCTTC.

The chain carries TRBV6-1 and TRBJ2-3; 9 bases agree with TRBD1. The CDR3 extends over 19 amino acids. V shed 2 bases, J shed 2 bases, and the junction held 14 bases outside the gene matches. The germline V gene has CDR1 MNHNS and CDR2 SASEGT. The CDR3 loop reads CASSEPSIGDRADTDTQYF. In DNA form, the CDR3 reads TGTGCCAGCAGTGAACCATCAATCGGGGACAGGGCCGACACAGATACGCAGTATTTT.

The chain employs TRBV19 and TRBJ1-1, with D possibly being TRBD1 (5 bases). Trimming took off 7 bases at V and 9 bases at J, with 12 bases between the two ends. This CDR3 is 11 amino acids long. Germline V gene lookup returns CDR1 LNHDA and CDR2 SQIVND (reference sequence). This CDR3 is CASTDRGKAFF. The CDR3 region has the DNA TGTGCCAGTACCGATCGGGGGAAAGCTTTCTTT.

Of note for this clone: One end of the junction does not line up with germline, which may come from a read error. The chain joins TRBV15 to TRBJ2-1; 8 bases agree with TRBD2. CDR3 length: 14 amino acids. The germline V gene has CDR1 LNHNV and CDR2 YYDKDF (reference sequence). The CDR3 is CATSGTRGYTEQFF. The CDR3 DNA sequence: TGTGCCACCAGTGGGACTAGGGGTTACACTGAGCAGTTCTTC.

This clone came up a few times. The CDR3 sequence is CASSSHTFGYEQYF. CDR3 in DNA: TGTGCCAGCAGCTCCCATACCTTCGGCTACGAGCAGTACTTC. The V gene is TRBV7-6, the J gene TRBJ2-7; D is uncertain. This CDR3 has 14 amino acids. CDR1 and CDR2 (germline): SGHVS, FNYEAQ. Trimming took 4 bases from V and 3 from J, leaving 13 bases between them.

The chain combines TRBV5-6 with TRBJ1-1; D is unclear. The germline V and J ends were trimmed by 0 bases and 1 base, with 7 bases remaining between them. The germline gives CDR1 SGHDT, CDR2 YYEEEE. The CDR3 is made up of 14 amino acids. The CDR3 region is CASSLDRQNTEAFF. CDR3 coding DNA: TGTGCCAGCAGCTTGGACCGACAGAACACTGAAGCTTTCTTT.

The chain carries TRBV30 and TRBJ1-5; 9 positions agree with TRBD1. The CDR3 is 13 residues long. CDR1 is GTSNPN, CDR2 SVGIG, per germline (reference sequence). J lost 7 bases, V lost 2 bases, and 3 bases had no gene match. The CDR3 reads CAWSLDRGQPQHF. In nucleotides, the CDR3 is TGTGCCTGGAGTTTAGACAGGGGGCAGCCCCAGCATTTT.

CDR3 sequence (DNA): TGTGCCAGCAGGTCGATGCGCCAGGGTGTCGACGAGCAGTACTTC. It codes for CASRSMRQGVDEQYF. The V gene is TRBV11-1, the J gene TRBJ2-7; TRBD1 might be the D (5 bases). The V gene lost 6 bases and the J gene lost 5 bases, with 20 bases spanning the gap. This CDR3 has 15 amino acids. CDR1 and CDR2 from the germline V gene are SGHAT and FQDESV (reference sequence).

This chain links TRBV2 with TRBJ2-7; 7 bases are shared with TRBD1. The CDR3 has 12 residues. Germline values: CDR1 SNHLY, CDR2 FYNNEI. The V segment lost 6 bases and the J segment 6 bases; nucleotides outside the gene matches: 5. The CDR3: CASSVPGGEQYF. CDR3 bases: TGTGCCAGCAGCGTACCAGGGGGCGAGCAGTACTTC.

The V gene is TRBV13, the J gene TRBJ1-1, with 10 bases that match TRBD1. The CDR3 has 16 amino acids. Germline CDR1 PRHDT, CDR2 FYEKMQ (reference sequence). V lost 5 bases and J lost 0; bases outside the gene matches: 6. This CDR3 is CASSQGQGVMNTEAFF. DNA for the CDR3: TGTGCCAGCAGCCAAGGACAGGGGGTTATGAACACTGAAGCTTTCTTT.